The 18 T cell receptor beta chains in this list originate from one sample, sequenced in a study of lymphopenia after photon versus proton radiotherapy. The data were produced by immunoSEQ multiplex PCR, yet TCRdb's version contains in-frame clones alone and is incomplete. The profile shows roughly 18,000 clones, roughly nine tenths of them singletons. The material was peripheral blood, obtained from a patient treated with proton-based radiotherapy. The receptors shown here come from a man in his 70s with pancreatic cancer.

The chain joins TRBV5-6 to TRBJ2-5; D uncertain. V dropped 6 bases and J dropped 1 base, with 10 bases sitting between them. This CDR3 region has 13 residues. CDR1 is SGHDT and CDR2 is YYEEEE in the germline V gene. The CDR3 DNA is TGTGCCAGCATTTCAGCCAGCCAAGAGACCCAGTACTTC. It translates to CASISASQETQYF.

This chain uses TRBV18 with TRBJ2-7; 7 bases line up with TRBD1. The length of the CDR3 is 16 residues. Germline CDR1 and CDR2: KGHSH and LQKENI. V trimming: 3 bases; J trimming: 6 bases; junction bases outside the gene matches: 14. The CDR3 coding sequence is TGTGCCAGCTCACCTGCCGGGACAGCCTCGACGCGCGAGCAGTACTTC. Its protein product is CASSPAGTASTREQYF.

The rearrangement links TRBV7-2 to TRBJ1-1; TRBD1 matches 7 bases. The V segment lost 1 base and the J segment 1 base; nucleotides outside the gene matches: 3. Germline CDR1 and CDR2: SGHTA and FQGNSA. The CDR3 has 15 amino acids. The CDR3, as DNA: TGTGCCAGCAGCTTAGGGGACAGTAAGAACACTGAAGCTTTCTTT. Its protein product is CASSLGDSKNTEAFF.

The chain links TRBV27 to TRBJ2-2; TRBD2 agrees at 12 bases. The CDR3 is 15 amino acids. Per the germline V gene, CDR1 is MNHEY and CDR2 is SMNVEV (reference sequence). V lost 4 bases and J lost 4; bases outside the gene matches: 1. CDR3 amino acids: CASSSGLAGTGELFF. The CDR3 nucleotides are TGTGCCAGCAGTTCGGGACTAGCGGGCACCGGGGAGCTGTTTTTT.

This rearrangement joins TRBV4-1 to TRBJ2-3; TRBD2 is a possible D gene (5 bases). The CDR3 has 15 residues. Trimming took 4 bases from V and 0 from J, leaving 11 bases between them. Germline assignment: CDR1 MGHRA and CDR2 YSYEKL. CDR3 residues: CASSPWTVSTDTQYF. In nucleotides, the CDR3 is TGCGCCAGCAGCCCGTGGACTGTTAGCACAGATACGCAGTATTTT.

This chain joins TRBV30 and TRBJ2-5, with 11 bases fitting TRBD2. V gave up 0 bases and J gave up 2 bases; unmatched junction bases: 5. CDR3 length: 16 amino acids. Germline V gene sequence: CDR1 GTSNPN, CDR2 SVGIG (reference sequence). In DNA form, the CDR3 reads TGTGCCTGGAGTGTTGGGGCTAGCGGGGGGCAAGAGACCCAGTACTTC. Translating it yields CAWSVGASGGQETQYF. Full variable domain (remainder filled in from reference TRBV30 and TRBJ2-5): SQTIHQWPATLVQPVGSPLSLECTVEGTSNPNLYWYRQAAGRGLQLLFYSVGIGQISSEVPQNLSASRPQDRQFILSSKKLLLSDSGFYLCAWSVGASGGQETQYFGPGTRLLVL.

The J gene is TRBJ2-7, the V gene TRBV19; 11 bases map to TRBD2. CDR3 size: 13 residues. Germline lookup yields CDR1 LNHDA and CDR2 SQIVND (reference sequence). The V and J ends lost 6 bases and 7 bases, in that order; junction bases with no gene match: 5. The CDR3 loop reads CASRGLAGPEQYF. Here the CDR3 DNA reads TGTGCCAGTAGAGGACTAGCGGGCCCTGAGCAGTACTTC.

This chain links TRBV5-1 with TRBJ2-1; D unresolved. Trimming shortened V by 4 bases and J by 4 bases, and 15 bases separated the two germline ends. Germline-derived CDR1 and CDR2 are SGHRS and YFSETQ. The CDR3 is 15 amino acids. CDR3 region: CASSQDRAKYNEQFF. The CDR3 nucleotides read TGCGCCAGCAGCCAAGATCGGGCTAAGTACAATGAGCAGTTCTTC.

The J gene is TRBJ1-1, the V gene TRBV19; tentatively, D is TRBD1 (5 bases). The germline CDR1 and CDR2 sequences are LNHDA and SQIVND (reference sequence). The V end was cut by 3 bases, the J end by 3 bases, with 11 bases between. CDR3 size: 14 residues. The CDR3 region has the DNA TGTGCCAGTAGTATGGTAGGGGCGGACACTGAAGCTTTCTTT. Translated, it gives CASSMVGADTEAFF.

CDR3 coding DNA: TGTGCCAGCAGCTTGGCCTTCGGGGGGCCCATGAACACTGAAGCTTTCTTT. Translation: CASSLAFGGPMNTEAFF. J is TRBJ1-1 and V is TRBV5-5; tentative D call: TRBD1 (6 bases). The V gene lost 0 bases and the J gene lost 0 bases, with 15 bases spanning the gap. This CDR3 comprises 17 residues. Germline values: CDR1 SGHKS, CDR2 YYEKEE (reference sequence).

The V gene is TRBV18, the J gene TRBJ2-5; D unclear. The CDR3 is made up of 16 amino acids. The ends were cut back, 3 bases at V and 5 bases at J, with 19 bases in the middle. Germline assignment: CDR1 KGHSH and CDR2 LQKENI. CDR3 region: CASSPGTGWVAETQYF. CDR3 DNA sequence: TGTGCCAGCTCACCCGGAACCGGGTGGGTCGCGGAGACCCAGTACTTC.

The chain employs TRBV30 and TRBJ1-1; D is ambiguous. CDR1 is GTSNPN and CDR2 is SVGIG in the germline V gene (reference sequence). V lost 3 bases and J lost 1, with 9 bases in between. The CDR3 has 13 amino acids. The chain's CDR3 is CAWSRTENTEAFF. CDR3 in DNA: TGTGCCTGGAGCAGGACGGAGAACACTGAAGCTTTCTTT.

This clone was observed once. The J gene is TRBJ1-5, the V gene TRBV19, with D uncertain. Germline lookup yields CDR1 LNHDA and CDR2 SQIVND (reference sequence). This CDR3 is 14 amino acids long. The germline V and J ends were trimmed by 6 bases and 6 bases, with 15 bases remaining between them. CDR3 sequence reads: CASSLSWRTQPQHF. CDR3 coding DNA: TGTGCCAGTAGCCTGTCATGGCGTACTCAGCCCCAGCATTTT.

This clone was counted a single time. The chain employs TRBV10-2 and TRBJ2-7; weak D call: TRBD2 (6 bases). V lost 4 bases to trimming and J lost 12 bases, with 13 bases between them. From germline, CDR1 is WSHSY and CDR2 SAAADI. CDR3 size: 11 residues. CDR3 sequence (DNA): TGCGCCAGCAGTGTCGGCCGGGAGTGGTACTTC. This gives the protein CASSVGREWYF.

In DNA, the CDR3 is TGTGCCAGCAGCCTCACCGCGAGGGGGAACGAGCAGTACTTC. Translated: CASSLTARGNEQYF. The rearrangement links TRBV7-9 to TRBJ2-7; D may be TRBD1 (6 bases). Germline assignment: CDR1 SEHNR and CDR2 FQNEAQ (reference sequence). The V and J ends lost 5 bases and 5 bases respectively, with 16 bases between them. The CDR3 contains 14 residues.

The genes are TRBV5-1 and TRBJ1-3, with D perhaps TRBD1 (5 bases). The CDR3 runs 14 residues. Germline-derived CDR1 and CDR2 are SGHRS and YFSETQ. V was trimmed by 4 bases and J by 2 bases, leaving 10 bases between them. The CDR3 sequence: CASSGTGPGNTIYF. CDR3 sequence (DNA): TGCGCCAGCAGCGGGACCGGACCTGGAAACACCATATATTTT.

The chain combines TRBV7-2 with TRBJ2-1, with D unresolved. The CDR3 contains 15 residues. Germline lookup yields CDR1 SGHTA and CDR2 FQGNSA. Trimming cost V 3 bases and J 0 bases, with 9 bases left between them. DNA of the CDR3: TGTGCCAGCAGCTTGGAATGGAGCTCCTACAATGAGCAGTTCTTC. Its translation is CASSLEWSSYNEQFF.

The chain couples TRBV10-1 to TRBJ2-5; D remains unclear. V was clipped by 3 bases and J by 4 bases, with 12 bases between them. This CDR3 is 14 amino acids long. Germline-derived CDR1 and CDR2 are WNHNN and SYGVQD (reference sequence). This CDR3 reads CASSEGPFAETQYF. The CDR3 DNA reads as TGCGCCAGCAGTGAAGGGCCCTTTGCAGAGACCCAGTACTTC.